Detailed here is one T cell receptor (beta chain). The sample holds many counts of this clonotype. Its antigen target is currently unknown. Qualities for individual bases were not recorded, and no much larger clone is one base off. The data originate from a study of neurological immune-mediated disorders (dated by TCRdb to between 2018 and 2021). As for the study more broadly: Among the approximately 34 multiple sclerosis patients, 31 had relapsing-remitting MS and 3 had secondary progressive MS. Using UMI-based sequencing, the study compared peripheral blood TCR-beta repertoires from patients with HTLV-I-associated myelopathy (HAM/TSP), patients with multiple sclerosis, and healthy controls. Longitudinal samples, technical triplicates and paired sorted CD4+ and CD8+ T-cell subsets, alongside PBMC samples, were included among the roughly 96 TCR-beta libraries. The cohort comprised some 71 subjects: roughly 15 HAM/TSP patients, approximately 34 multiple sclerosis patients and 20 healthy controls. General study outcomes and caveats: Repertoires from 18 of 34 MS patients were grouped by phylogenetic analysis into a cluster of related CDR3 sequences, suggesting a possible repertoire-level signature. TCR clonal expansion was highest in HAM/TSP patients and lowest in MS patients, with MS patients falling below even healthy controls. Expanded clones from different subjects shared no identical CDR3 amino acid sequences, which suggests that TCR-beta repertoires were private in all groups. The MS cluster was not associated with any clinical or MRI features, and the authors stated that larger cohorts are needed.

The CDR3 runs 12 residues from the cysteine to the phenylalanine. Of the read, only the CDR3 DNA is kept; its 36 bases are in frame from base 1. Per the germline V gene, WSHSY is the CDR1 and SAAADI is the CDR2. V loses 0 bases, J loses 14 bases, and the germline ends lie 11 bases apart. cDNA was synthesized by template-switch 5'RACE using a primer carrying a 10-nucleotide random unique molecular identifier by which each TCR transcript was tagged. Every sequencing run covered 15-18 subjects and yielded more than 200 million TCR-beta sequences. The RNeasy kit was used to extract total RNA. TCR-beta VDJ regions were amplified with primers for the TCR constant region and the 5'RACE anchor, using the KAPA Real-time Library Amplification kit. A first PCR added sample indexes and Illumina adaptors, after which a second PCR increased the library yield. The roughly 650 bp TCR product was size-selected on a 2% E-gel SizeSelection system after Ampure bead purification. Before pooling, libraries had their quality checked on a Bioanalyzer, their concentration measured with Qubit, and their quantity determined with the Kapa Library Quantification kit. An Illumina HiSeq 2500 was used to sequence the libraries paired-end at 2 x 150 bp. To increase sequence diversity, about 23-32% phiX was spiked into each library pool. The original methods were these. The quality-filtered reads were processed with the UMI-based MiGEC pipeline, whose error correction step removed more than 80% of the raw TCR sequences. VDJ genes were aligned to IMGT germline references, and clonotypes were defined by unique CDR3 amino acid sequence plus V-J genes. Clonal expansion, Shannon diversity and CDR3 relatedness (CalcPairwiseDistances, ClusterSamples) were evaluated with VDJtools, and phylogenetic trees were built with CLCbio workbench. Using coefficient-of-variation modelling across technical triplicates, the study counted a clone as expanded if it had at least 8 unique UMIs. In TCRdb, the public reads were trimmed at Q25 with fastp and aligned with MiXCR, with productive beta chains retained. Every entry covers one CDR3 protein and lists the most common genes and DNA from its rows. The V and J calls and clone size are TCRdb's, not the authors'. The sample table records tens of thousands of distinct CDR3 sequences; approximately 3.3% of these occur just once. About 5.4% of the sample is taken by the ten largest.

Unsorted PBMC libraries were generated from 2 million PBMCs stored in RNAlater at -80 °C until RNA extraction. The multiple sclerosis patients were enrolled in a US clinical protocol that used magnetic resonance imaging to evaluate disease progression. PBMCs were separated from peripheral blood using Ficoll-Hypaque density gradient centrifugation and then cryopreserved in liquid nitrogen. The source material was PBMCs. The rearranged segments are TRBV10-2 and TRBJ2-1; the D gene remains uncertain. This sequence originates from a man aged 40-55 years with multiple sclerosis. The DNA sequence is as follows: TGCGCCAGCAGTGAGTCGTCGGGTGTGGAGTTCTTC. Its product reads: CASSESSGVEFF.